The 27 T cell receptor beta chains below were found in one sample sequenced in a study of OX40 agonist ivuxolimab in advanced cancers. Libraries came from the immunoSEQ multiplex PCR assay. TCRdb stores this immuneACCESS table with in-frame sequences only. Part of the clones is absent; in the studies checked, under half of the shortfall reflects unresolved V genes, and no reason is known for the rest. Here the sample has 60,000 to 80,000 clones; 90% to 95% occur a single time. The biggest ten clones account for more than 0.4% of the sample. The sequences come from CD4+ or CD8+ T cells sorted from blood, collected in a trial of the OX40 agonist ivuxolimab. These receptors were taken from an adult with an advanced solid tumor such as melanoma, head and neck, liver or kidney cancer.

CDR3 bases: TGTGCCAGCAGCTTAGACCGGGCGGGAGGGCCTACAGATACGCAGTATTTT. It translates to CASSLDRAGGPTDTQYF. This chain links TRBV11-3 with TRBJ2-3, with 9 nucleotides matching TRBD2. CDR1 and CDR2 from the germline V gene are SGHNT and YENEEA. The CDR3 extends over 17 amino acids. Germline trimming cut 0 bases from V and 3 bases from J; bases unmatched to any gene: 7.

As DNA, the CDR3 is TGTGCCAGCAGTTACTCCCCCGGGACAAACAATGAGCAGTTCTTC. Protein product: CASSYSPGTNNEQFF. This chain connects TRBV6-5 to TRBJ2-1; the D gene is possibly TRBD1 (6 bases). V was shortened by 0 bases and J by 5 bases, with 11 bases between the two germline ends. The germline gives CDR1 MNHEY, CDR2 SVGAGI. The CDR3 consists of 15 residues.

The chain links TRBV15 to TRBJ2-7; D remains ambiguous. The V and J ends lost 0 bases and 4 bases respectively, with 10 bases between them. CDR3 length: 14 amino acids. CDR1 is LNHNV and CDR2 is YYDKDF in the germline V gene (reference sequence). The CDR3 loop reads CATSRDQADYEQYF. The DNA for the CDR3 is TGTGCCACCAGCAGAGATCAGGCAGATTACGAGCAGTACTTC.

The sample holds one count of this clone. V is TRBV30 and J is TRBJ2-2, with a tentative D call TRBD2 (6 bases). This CDR3 has 13 residues. Germline V gives CDR1 GTSNPN, CDR2 SVGIG (reference sequence). V gave up 7 bases and J gave up 7 bases, with 16 bases separating them. This CDR3 reads CASKRRDYGELFF. The CDR3 DNA reads as TGTGCCTCGAAGAGGAGGGATTACGGGGAGCTGTTTTTT.

The genes are TRBV18 and TRBJ1-1; 7 bases are shared with TRBD1. Looked up from germline, CDR1 is KGHSH and CDR2 is LQKENI. The CDR3 runs to 15 residues. The trim removed 6 bases at V and 4 bases at J, leaving 11 bases unmatched. CDR3 amino acids: CASSPGQADGTEAFF. In DNA form, the CDR3 reads TGTGCCAGCTCCCCCGGACAGGCGGATGGCACTGAAGCTTTCTTT.

V gene TRBV5-4 combines with J gene TRBJ2-1; TRBD1 might be the D (6 bases). The germline CDR1 and CDR2 sequences are SGHNT and YYREEE (reference sequence). V was trimmed by 0 bases and J by 4 bases, leaving 11 bases between them. The CDR3 is 15 residues long. In DNA form, the CDR3 reads TGTGCCAGCAGCTTGGGCCAAACAGGGTACAATGAGCAGTTCTTC. It specifies CASSLGQTGYNEQFF.

This clone was seen once. The rearrangement links TRBV7-9 to TRBJ2-2, with D unresolved. V gave up 0 bases and J gave up 4 bases, with 6 bases separating them. Germline CDR1 and CDR2: SEHNR and FQNEAQ (reference sequence). This CDR3 is built from 14 residues. The CDR3 DNA reads TGTGCCAGCAGCTTAGCTTCCGGCACCGGGGAGCTGTTTTTT. This translates into CASSLASGTGELFF.

V is TRBV15 and J is TRBJ2-3; 12 bases map to TRBD2. V gave up 8 bases and J gave up 3 bases; unmatched junction bases: 12. The CDR3 spans 17 residues. From germline, CDR1 is LNHNV and CDR2 YYDKDF (reference sequence). CDR3 in amino acids: CATQTSGRVGRTDTQYF. The CDR3 coding sequence is TGTGCCACCCAGACTAGCGGGAGAGTGGGGCGGACAGATACGCAGTATTTT.

The J gene is TRBJ2-7, the V gene TRBV7-2; 8 nucleotides align to TRBD2. This CDR3 region has 14 residues. The V gene end was trimmed by 5 bases and the J gene end by 4 bases; junction bases not matched to a gene: 7. From germline, CDR1 is SGHTA and CDR2 FQGNSA. This CDR3 is CASSPGLVSYEQYF. As DNA, the CDR3 is TGTGCCAGCAGCCCGGGACTAGTGTCATACGAGCAGTACTTC.

As DNA, the CDR3 is TGTGCCAGCAGCTGGGGAAGGGCCTACACATACAATGAGCAGTTCTTC. It translates to CASSWGRAYTYNEQFF. The chain employs TRBV5-6 and TRBJ2-1; D is unclear. This CDR3 region has 16 residues. Germline values: CDR1 SGHDT, CDR2 YYEEEE. V lost 3 bases to trimming and J lost 4 bases, with 17 bases between them. The whole variable domain, filled in from reference TRBV5-6 and TRBJ2-1, reads DAGVTQSPTHLIKTRGQQVTLRCSPKSGHDTVSWYQQALGQGPQFIFQYYEEEERQRGNFPDRFSGHQFPNYSSELNVNALLLGDSALYLCASSWGRAYTYNEQFFGPGTRLTVL.

The chain carries TRBV5-1 and TRBJ2-5, with unresolved D. V was pared by 0 bases and J by 5 bases, with 11 bases between. This CDR3 spans 14 amino acids. Germline-derived CDR1 and CDR2 are SGHRS and YFSETQ. As DNA, the CDR3 is TGCGCCAGCAGCTTGGCTGGGGTTAGCGAGACCCAGTACTTC. Translating it yields CASSLAGVSETQYF.

In this sample, this clone turned up once. This chain joins TRBV18 and TRBJ1-2; 11 bases align to TRBD1. This CDR3 is 15 amino acids long. From germline, CDR1 is KGHSH and CDR2 LQKENI. V was pared by 3 bases and J by 6 bases, with 6 bases of the junction left unmatched. The CDR3 DNA reads TGTGCCAGCTCACCTCAGGACAGGGGGCACGATGGCTACACCTTC. Protein: CASSPQDRGHDGYTF.

The chain employs TRBV10-2 and TRBJ2-1; 8 nucleotides align to TRBD1. The CDR3 is made up of 14 amino acids. The germline V gene encodes CDR1 WSHSY and CDR2 SAAADI. V was pared by 0 bases and J by 9 bases, with 4 bases of the junction left unmatched. This chain's CDR3 is CASSESTGAGEQFF. CDR3 nucleotides: TGCGCCAGCAGTGAGTCGACAGGGGCGGGTGAGCAGTTCTTC.

The V gene is TRBV10-3, the J gene TRBJ2-3; the D call may be TRBD1 or TRBD2 (5 bases each). There are 13 residues in the CDR3. Trimming took off 6 bases at V and 2 bases at J, with 9 bases between the two ends. Per the germline V gene, CDR1 is ENHRY and CDR2 is SYGVKD. The CDR3 DNA sequence: TGTGCCATCAGGGGGACCAACACAGATACGCAGTATTTT. Amino acid sequence: CAIRGTNTDTQYF.

The V and J genes are TRBV10-2 and TRBJ2-3, with D maybe TRBD2 (6 bases). The length of the CDR3 is 17 residues. With 3 bases removed from V and 1 base from J, the gap between germline ends came to 17 bases. CDR1 and CDR2 (germline): WSHSY, SAAADI. CDR3 bases: TGCGCCAGCAGTGAAGAACTAGCCGGGGCACGCACAGATACGCAGTATTTT. It is translated as CASSEELAGARTDTQYF.

The CDR3: CASSLDSSRDEQFF. CDR3 nucleotide sequence: TGTGCCAGCAGCTTAGATAGTAGCCGGGATGAGCAGTTCTTC. The chain is built from TRBV7-2 and TRBJ2-1; D is ambiguous. Germline V CDR1 and CDR2: SGHTA, FQGNSA. Trimming removed 1 base at V and 8 bases at J, with 12 bases between. The CDR3 is 14 amino acids. Filled out from reference TRBV7-2 and TRBJ2-1, the complete variable domain reads GAGVSQSPSNKVTEKGKDVELRCDPISGHTALYWYRQSLGQGLEFLIYFQGNSAPDKSGLPSDRFSAERTGGSVSTLTIQRTQQEDSAVYLCASSLDSSRDEQFFGPGTRLTVL.

CDR3 region: CASSPEGTSGRGEQYF. In DNA form, the CDR3 reads TGCGCCAGCAGCCCCGAAGGGACTAGCGGGAGAGGCGAGCAGTACTTC. The chain has TRBV5-1 and TRBJ2-7; TRBD2 matches 14 bases. The CDR3 spans 16 residues. Germline assignment: CDR1 SGHRS and CDR2 YFSETQ. V lost 4 bases, J lost 6 bases, and 9 bases stayed unmatched.

This sequence joins TRBV10-3 and TRBJ2-7, with D perhaps given as TRBD1 or TRBD2 (7 bases each). The CDR3 contains 14 residues. V shed 1 base and J shed 7 bases, with 14 bases lying between them. Germline V gene sequence: CDR1 ENHRY, CDR2 SYGVKD. CDR3 sequence reads: CAISEYRGAGEQYF. CDR3 in DNA: TGTGCCATCAGTGAGTACAGGGGAGCGGGGGAGCAGTACTTC.

This clone was detected once. This chain joins TRBV4-3 and TRBJ2-5; D assignment may be TRBD1 or TRBD2 (5 bases each). This CDR3 is built from 16 residues. V gave up 0 bases and J gave up 9 bases, with 20 bases separating them. The germline gives CDR1 LGHNA, CDR2 YSLEER. CDR3 sequence reads: CASSQETGLETVAQYF. DNA of the CDR3: TGCGCCAGCAGCCAAGAAACGGGGCTAGAAACGGTGGCCCAGTACTTC.

The chain has TRBV7-9 and TRBJ1-2; D may be TRBD1 (6 bases). The CDR3 totals 14 residues. Germline V gene lookup returns CDR1 SEHNR and CDR2 FQNEAQ (reference sequence). V lost 8 bases and J 4 bases, leaving 17 bases between the germline ends. The CDR3 loop reads CASDEIRGSYGYTF. DNA of the CDR3: TGTGCCAGCGACGAAATCAGGGGATCCTATGGCTACACCTTC.

The CDR3 DNA reads as TGCGCCAGCAGCTTGGATAATATGTACGAGCAGTACTTC. This encodes CASSLDNMYEQYF. This chain uses TRBV5-1 with TRBJ2-7; D is unresolved. The CDR3 loop spans 13 amino acids. Germline CDR1 reads SGHRS; CDR2 reads YFSETQ. The V and J ends lost 0 bases and 4 bases respectively, with 8 bases between them.

J is TRBJ1-1 and V is TRBV30, with a possible D match to TRBD1 (5 bases). V lost 4 bases, J lost 4 bases, and 13 bases lay in between. CDR1 is GTSNPN, CDR2 SVGIG, per germline (reference sequence). There are 13 residues in the CDR3. The CDR3 loop reads CAWNGYGGTEAFF. Written as DNA, the CDR3 is TGTGCCTGGAACGGGTATGGGGGCACTGAAGCTTTCTTT.

J is TRBJ2-2 and V is TRBV2; no reliable D call. Germline assignment: CDR1 SNHLY and CDR2 FYNNEI. V was clipped by 3 bases and J by 9 bases, with 8 bases between them. There are 12 residues in the CDR3. The DNA of the CDR3 is TGTGCCAGCAGTGATAGGTATCGGGAGCTGTTTTTT. Residues: CASSDRYRELFF.

The J gene is TRBJ2-1, the V gene TRBV7-8; 9 bases are shared with TRBD2. Germline CDR1 and CDR2: SGHVS and FQNEAQ. Unmatched junction bases numbered 7, after V lost 2 bases and J lost 2 bases. The CDR3 consists of 17 residues. The CDR3 DNA reads TGTGCCAGCAGCTTACGGTTCCAGCGGGAGGCCTACAATGAGCAGTTCTTC. Translating gives CASSLRFQREAYNEQFF.

The V call is TRBV19, the J call TRBJ2-3, with 7 bases lining up with TRBD2. The junction had 12 bases not matched to a gene; V was cut back by 8 bases and J by 4 bases. Germline CDR1 reads LNHDA; CDR2 reads SQIVND (reference sequence). The CDR3 is 15 residues long. CDR3 amino acids: CASGKAGDRPDTQYF. In DNA, the CDR3 is TGTGCCAGTGGTAAGGCGGGAGATCGGCCAGATACGCAGTATTTT.

The chain links TRBV4-3 to TRBJ2-5, with TRBD2 identical over 10 bases. Germline-derived CDR1 and CDR2 are LGHNA and YSLEER. The junction had 4 bases not matched to a gene; V was cut back by 1 base and J by 5 bases. This CDR3 contains 15 residues. The CDR3 reads CASSQASGRVETQYF. The CDR3 nucleotides are TGCGCCAGCAGCCAAGCCAGCGGGAGGGTCGAGACCCAGTACTTC.

This clone showed up just once. This chain connects TRBV7-9 to TRBJ2-1; D not certain. The CDR3 is 13 amino acids. Trimming cost V 8 bases and J 1 base, with 9 bases left between them. Germline CDR1 SEHNR, CDR2 FQNEAQ (reference sequence). The CDR3 DNA is TGTGCCAGCTTGCGTGGGTCCTACAATGAGCAGTTCTTC. It translates to CASLRGSYNEQFF.